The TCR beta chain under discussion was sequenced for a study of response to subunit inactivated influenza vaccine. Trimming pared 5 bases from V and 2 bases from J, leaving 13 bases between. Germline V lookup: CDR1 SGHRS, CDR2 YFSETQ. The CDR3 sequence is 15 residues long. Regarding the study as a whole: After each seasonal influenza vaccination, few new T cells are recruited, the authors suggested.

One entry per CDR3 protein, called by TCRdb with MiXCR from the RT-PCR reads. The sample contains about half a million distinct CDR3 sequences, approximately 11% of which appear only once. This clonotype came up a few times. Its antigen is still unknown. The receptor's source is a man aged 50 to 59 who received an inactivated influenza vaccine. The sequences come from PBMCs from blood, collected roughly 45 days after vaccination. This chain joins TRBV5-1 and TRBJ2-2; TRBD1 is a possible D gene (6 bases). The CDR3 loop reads CASSLDRLNTGELFF. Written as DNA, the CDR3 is TGCGCCAGCAGTCTGGACAGATTAAACACCGGGGAGCTGTTTTTT.